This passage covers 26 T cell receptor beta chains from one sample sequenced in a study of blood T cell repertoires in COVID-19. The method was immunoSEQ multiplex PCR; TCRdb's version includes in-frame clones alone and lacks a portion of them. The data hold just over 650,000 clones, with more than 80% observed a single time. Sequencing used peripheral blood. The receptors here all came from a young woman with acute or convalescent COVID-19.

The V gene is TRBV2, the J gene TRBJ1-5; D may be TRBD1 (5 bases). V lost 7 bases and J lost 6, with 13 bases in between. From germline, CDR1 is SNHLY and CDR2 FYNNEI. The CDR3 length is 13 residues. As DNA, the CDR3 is TGTGCCAGCACATTCCAGGGTGGTCAGCCCCAGCATTTT. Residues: CASTFQGGQPQHF.

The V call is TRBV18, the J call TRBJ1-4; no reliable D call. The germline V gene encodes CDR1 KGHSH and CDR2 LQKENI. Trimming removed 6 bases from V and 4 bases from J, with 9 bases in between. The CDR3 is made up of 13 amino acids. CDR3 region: CASSAELNEKLFF. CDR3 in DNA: TGTGCCAGCTCGGCGGAGCTTAATGAAAAACTGTTTTTT.

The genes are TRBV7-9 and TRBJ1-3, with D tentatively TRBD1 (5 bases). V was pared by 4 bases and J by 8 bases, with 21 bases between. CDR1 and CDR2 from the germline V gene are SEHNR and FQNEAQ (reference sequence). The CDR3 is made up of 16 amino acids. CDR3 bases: TGTGCCAGCAGCTACCTAAGGACCTCCCCCAGGGACACCATATATTTT. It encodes CASSYLRTSPRDTIYF.

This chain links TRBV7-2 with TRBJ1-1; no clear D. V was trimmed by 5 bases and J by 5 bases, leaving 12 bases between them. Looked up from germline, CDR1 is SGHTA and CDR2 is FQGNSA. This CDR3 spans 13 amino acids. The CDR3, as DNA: TGTGCCAGCAGCACCACCCCGGGGACTGAAGCTTTCTTT. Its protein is CASSTTPGTEAFF.

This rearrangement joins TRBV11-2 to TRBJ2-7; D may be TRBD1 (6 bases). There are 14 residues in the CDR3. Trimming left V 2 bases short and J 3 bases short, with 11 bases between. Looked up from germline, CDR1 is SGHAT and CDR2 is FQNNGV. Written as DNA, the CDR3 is TGTGCCAGCAGCTTACCGCTAGGGGGCTACGAGCAGTACTTC. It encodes CASSLPLGGYEQYF.

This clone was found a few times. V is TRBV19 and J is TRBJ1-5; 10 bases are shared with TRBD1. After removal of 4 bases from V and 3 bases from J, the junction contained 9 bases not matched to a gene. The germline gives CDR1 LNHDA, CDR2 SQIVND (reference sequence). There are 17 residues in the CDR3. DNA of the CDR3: TGTGCCAGTAGTACCCGACAGGGGGCGCGTATCAATCAGCCCCAGCATTTT. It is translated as CASSTRQGARINQPQHF.

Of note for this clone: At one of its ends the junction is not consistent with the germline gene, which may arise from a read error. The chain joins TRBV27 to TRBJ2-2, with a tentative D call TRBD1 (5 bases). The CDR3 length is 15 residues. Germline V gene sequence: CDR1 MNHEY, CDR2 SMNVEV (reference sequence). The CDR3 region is CASSLYYRSTGELFF. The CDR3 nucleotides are TGTGCCAGCAGCTTATACTACAGGAGCACCGGGGAGCTGTTTTTT.

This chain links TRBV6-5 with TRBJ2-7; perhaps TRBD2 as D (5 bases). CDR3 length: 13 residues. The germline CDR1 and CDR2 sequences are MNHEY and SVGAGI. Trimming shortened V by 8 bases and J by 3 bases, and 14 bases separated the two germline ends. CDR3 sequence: CASQPLAFYEQYF. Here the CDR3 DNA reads TGTGCCAGCCAACCCCTAGCCTTCTACGAGCAGTACTTC.

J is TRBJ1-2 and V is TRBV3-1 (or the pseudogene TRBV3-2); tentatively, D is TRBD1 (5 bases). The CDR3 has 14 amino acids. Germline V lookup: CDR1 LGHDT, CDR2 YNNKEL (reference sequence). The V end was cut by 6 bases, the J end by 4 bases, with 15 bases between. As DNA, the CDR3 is TGTGCCAGCAGGCCAAGCCCGGGGGGCTATGGCTACACCTTC. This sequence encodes CASRPSPGGYGYTF.

The CDR3 region has the DNA TGCGCCAGCAGCCGGGGCTCCTACGAGCAGTACTTC. The encoded protein is CASSRGSYEQYF. The V call is TRBV10-1, the J call TRBJ2-7, with TRBD2 as a possible D gene (5 bases). Germline loops: CDR1 WNHNN, CDR2 SYGVQD (reference sequence). Trimming left V 6 bases short and J 0 bases short, with 6 bases between. This CDR3 is built from 12 residues.

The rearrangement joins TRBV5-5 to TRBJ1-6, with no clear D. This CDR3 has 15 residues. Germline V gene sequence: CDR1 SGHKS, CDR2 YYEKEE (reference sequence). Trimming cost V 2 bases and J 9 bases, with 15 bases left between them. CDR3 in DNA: TGTGCCAGCAGCTTACAGCGGGGAGGGATTTCACCCCTCCACTTT. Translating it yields CASSLQRGGISPLHF. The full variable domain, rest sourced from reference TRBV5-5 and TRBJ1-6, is DAGVTQSPTHLIKTRGQQVTLRCSPISGHKSVSWYQQVLGQGPQFIFQYYEKEERGRGNFPDRFSARQFPNYSSELNVNALLLGDSALYLCASSLQRGGISPLHFGNGTRLTVT.

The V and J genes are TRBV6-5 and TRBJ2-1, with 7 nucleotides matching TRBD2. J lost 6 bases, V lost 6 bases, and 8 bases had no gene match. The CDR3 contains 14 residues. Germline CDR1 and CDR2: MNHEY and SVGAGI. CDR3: CASSFPSGFNEQFF. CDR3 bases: TGTGCCAGCAGCTTTCCTAGCGGATTCAATGAGCAGTTCTTC.

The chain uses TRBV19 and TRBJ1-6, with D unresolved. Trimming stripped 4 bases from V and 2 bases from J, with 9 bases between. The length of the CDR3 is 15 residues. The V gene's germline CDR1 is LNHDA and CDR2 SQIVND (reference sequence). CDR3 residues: CASSTHVAYNSPLHF. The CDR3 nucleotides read TGTGCCAGTAGTACACACGTCGCCTATAATTCACCCCTCCACTTT.

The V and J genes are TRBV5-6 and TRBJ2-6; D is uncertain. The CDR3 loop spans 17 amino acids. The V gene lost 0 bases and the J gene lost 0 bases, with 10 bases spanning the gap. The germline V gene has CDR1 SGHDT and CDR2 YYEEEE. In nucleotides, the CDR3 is TGTGCCAGCAGCTTGGGTTGGCGGAGCTCTGGGGCCAACGTCCTGACTTTC. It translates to CASSLGWRSSGANVLTF.

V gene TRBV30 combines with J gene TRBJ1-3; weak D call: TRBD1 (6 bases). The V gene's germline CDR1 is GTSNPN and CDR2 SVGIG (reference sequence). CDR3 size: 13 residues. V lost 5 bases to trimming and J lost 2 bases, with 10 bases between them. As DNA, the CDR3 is TGTGCCTGGTCCCAGGGGACTGGAAACACCATATATTTT. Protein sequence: CAWSQGTGNTIYF.

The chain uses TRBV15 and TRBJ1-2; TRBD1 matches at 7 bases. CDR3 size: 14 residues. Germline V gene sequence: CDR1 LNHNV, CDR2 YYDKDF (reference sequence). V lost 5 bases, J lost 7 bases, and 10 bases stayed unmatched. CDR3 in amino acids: CATSVTTGSGGYTF. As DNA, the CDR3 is TGTGCCACCAGCGTTACGACAGGGTCGGGTGGCTACACCTTC. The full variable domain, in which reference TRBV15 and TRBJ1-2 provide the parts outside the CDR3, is DAMVIQNPRYQVTQFGKPVTLSCSQTLNHNVMYWYQQKSSQAPKLLFHYYDKDFNNEADTPDNFQSRRPNTSFCFLDIRSPGLGDTAMYLCATSVTTGSGGYTFGSGTRLTVV.

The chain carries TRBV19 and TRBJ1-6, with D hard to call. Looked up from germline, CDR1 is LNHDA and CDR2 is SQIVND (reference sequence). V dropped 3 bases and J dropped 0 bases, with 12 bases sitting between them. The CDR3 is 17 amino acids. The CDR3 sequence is CASSINLQRSYNSPLHF. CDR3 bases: TGTGCCAGTAGTATCAATCTCCAGCGCTCCTATAATTCACCCCTCCACTTT.

The CDR3: CASSRGQGNGYTF. The CDR3 region has the DNA TGTGCCAGCAGCCGGGGACAGGGCAATGGCTACACCTTC. The chain joins TRBV3-1 (or the pseudogene TRBV3-2) to TRBJ1-2; 9 bases align to TRBD1. This CDR3 comprises 13 residues. V shed 4 bases, J shed 6 bases, and the junction held 3 bases outside the gene matches. Germline V CDR1 and CDR2: LGHDT, YNNKEL (reference sequence).

As DNA, the CDR3 is TGTGCCATACTAGCGCGAAATGAGCAGTTCTTC. It specifies CAILARNEQFF. The chain recombines TRBV10-3 with TRBJ2-1, with TRBD2 matching over 7 bases. The ends lost 9 bases at V and 7 bases at J; junction bases unmatched: 3. Germline CDR1 is ENHRY and CDR2 is SYGVKD. This CDR3 is 11 amino acids long.

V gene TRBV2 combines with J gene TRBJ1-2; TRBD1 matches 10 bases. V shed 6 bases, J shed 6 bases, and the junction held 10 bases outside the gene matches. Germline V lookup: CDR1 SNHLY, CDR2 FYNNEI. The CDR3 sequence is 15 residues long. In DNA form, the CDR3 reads TGTGCCAGCAGAACGACAGGGGGCGCTTCTGATGGCTACACCTTC. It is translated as CASRTTGGASDGYTF.

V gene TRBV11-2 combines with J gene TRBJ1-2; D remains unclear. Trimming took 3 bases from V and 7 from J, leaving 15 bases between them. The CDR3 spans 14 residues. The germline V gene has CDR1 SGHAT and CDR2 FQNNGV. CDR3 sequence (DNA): TGTGCCAGCAGCTTGTCGGGGTATACGCGTGGCTACACCTTC. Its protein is CASSLSGYTRGYTF. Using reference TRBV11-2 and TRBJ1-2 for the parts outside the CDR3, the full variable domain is EAGVAQSPRYKIIEKRQSVAFWCNPISGHATLYWYQQILGQGPKLLIQFQNNGVVDDSQLPKDRFSAERLKGVDSTLKIQPAKLEDSAVYLCASSLSGYTRGYTFGSGTRLTVV.

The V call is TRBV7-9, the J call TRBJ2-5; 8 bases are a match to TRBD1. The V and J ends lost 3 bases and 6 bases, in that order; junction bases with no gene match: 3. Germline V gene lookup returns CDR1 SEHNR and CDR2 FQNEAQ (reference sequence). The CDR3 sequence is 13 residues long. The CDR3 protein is CASSFQGAKTQYF. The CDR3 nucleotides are TGTGCCAGCAGCTTCCAGGGGGCGAAGACCCAGTACTTC.

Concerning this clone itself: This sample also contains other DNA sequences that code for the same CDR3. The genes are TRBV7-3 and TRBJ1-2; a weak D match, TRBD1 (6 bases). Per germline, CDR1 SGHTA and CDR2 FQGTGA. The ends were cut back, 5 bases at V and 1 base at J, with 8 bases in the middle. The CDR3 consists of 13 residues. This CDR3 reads CASSPDSNYGYTF. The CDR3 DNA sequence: TGTGCCAGCAGCCCGGACAGTAACTATGGCTACACCTTC. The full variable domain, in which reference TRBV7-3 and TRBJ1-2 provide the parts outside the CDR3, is GAGVSQTPSNKVTEKGKYVELRCDPISGHTALYWYRQSLGQGPEFLIYFQGTGAADDSGLPNDRFFAVRPEGSVSTLKIQRTERGDSAVYLCASSPDSNYGYTFGSGTRLTVV.

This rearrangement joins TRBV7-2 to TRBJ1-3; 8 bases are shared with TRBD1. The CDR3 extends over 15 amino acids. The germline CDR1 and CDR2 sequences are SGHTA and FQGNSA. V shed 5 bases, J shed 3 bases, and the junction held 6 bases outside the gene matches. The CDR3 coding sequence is TGTGCCAGCAGCATAAGGGGACAGGATGGAAACACCATATATTTT. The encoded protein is CASSIRGQDGNTIYF.

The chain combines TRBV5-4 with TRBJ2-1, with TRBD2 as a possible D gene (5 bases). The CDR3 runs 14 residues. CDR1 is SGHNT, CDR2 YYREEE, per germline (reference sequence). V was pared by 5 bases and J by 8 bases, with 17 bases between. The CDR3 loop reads CASSLRGSYHEQFF. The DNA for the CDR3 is TGTGCCAGCAGTTTACGGGGTTCGTACCATGAGCAGTTCTTC.

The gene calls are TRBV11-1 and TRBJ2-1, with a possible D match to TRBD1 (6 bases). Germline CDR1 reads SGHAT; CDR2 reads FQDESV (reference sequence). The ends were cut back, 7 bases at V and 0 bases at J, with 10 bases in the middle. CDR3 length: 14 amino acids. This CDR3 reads CASNRGFSYNEQFF. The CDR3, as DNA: TGTGCCAGCAATAGGGGGTTCTCCTACAATGAGCAGTTCTTC.